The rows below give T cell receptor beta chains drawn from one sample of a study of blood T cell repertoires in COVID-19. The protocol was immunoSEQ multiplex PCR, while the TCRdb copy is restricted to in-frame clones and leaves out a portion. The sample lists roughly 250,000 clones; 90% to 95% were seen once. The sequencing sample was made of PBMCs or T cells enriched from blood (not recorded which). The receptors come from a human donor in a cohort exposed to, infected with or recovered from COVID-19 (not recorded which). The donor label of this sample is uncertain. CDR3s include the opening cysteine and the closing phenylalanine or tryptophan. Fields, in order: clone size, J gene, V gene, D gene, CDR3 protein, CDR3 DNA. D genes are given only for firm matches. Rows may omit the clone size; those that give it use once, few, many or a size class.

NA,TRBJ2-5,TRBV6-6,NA,CASSKGGGGETQYF,TGTGCCAGCAGTAAGGGGGGGGGTGGAGAGACCCAGTACTTC
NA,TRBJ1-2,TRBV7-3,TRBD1,CASSLGTGVNYGYTF,TGTGCCAGCAGCTTAGGGACAGGAGTTAACTATGGCTACACCTTC
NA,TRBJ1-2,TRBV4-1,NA,CASSQGGGYDGYTF,TGCGCCAGCAGCCAGGGAGGGGGTTATGATGGCTACACCTTC
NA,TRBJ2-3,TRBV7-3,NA,CASSLKGLARESTDTQYF,TGTGCCAGCAGCTTAAAAGGCTTAGCCAGAGAGAGCACAGATACGCAGTATTTT
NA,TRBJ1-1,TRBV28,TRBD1,CASSPHTGGGKAFF,TGTGCCAGCAGCCCACATACAGGGGGCGGTAAAGCTTTCTTT
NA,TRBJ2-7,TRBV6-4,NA,CASSDSRNEQYF,TGTGCCAGCAGTGACTCGAGGAACGAGCAGTACTTC
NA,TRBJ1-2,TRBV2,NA,CASSRGDGYTF,TGTGCCAGCAGCAGGGGCGATGGCTACACCTTC
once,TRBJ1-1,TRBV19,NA,CASSLTNAGAFF,TGTGCCAGTAGTTTAACAAACGCGGGTGCTTTCTTT
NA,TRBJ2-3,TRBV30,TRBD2,CAWSLGGGLLTQYF,TGTGCCTGGAGTTTGGGGGGGGGACTCCTGACGCAGTATTTT
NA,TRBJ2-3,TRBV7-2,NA,CASSSPGDTQYF,TGTGCCAGCAGTTCCCCCGGAGATACGCAGTATTTT